This T cell receptor (beta chain) appears in the sequencing data of a study of radiotherapy plus CTLA-4 blockade in lung cancer. For the study at large: Objective responses were recorded in around 18% of patients, with disease control recorded in 25% to 35%. Whole-study findings and limits: Best predicting response, reportedly, were early blood T cell clone dynamics, with interferon-beta. Expansion in blood of tumor-derived TCR clones was seen after radiotherapy plus ipilimumab.

The CDR3 spans 16 residues. The V gene end was trimmed by 0 bases and the J gene end by 6 bases; junction bases not matched to a gene: 8. From germline, CDR1 is SGHKS and CDR2 YYEKEE (reference sequence). Comment on this clone: Its specificity is not known.

Only in-frame clones appear in the TCRdb table, and some are missing; sequencing was by immunoSEQ multiplex PCR. The sample lists more than 90,000 clones, around nine tenths occurring once. Receiving focal radiation plus CTLA-4 blockade with ipilimumab were patients who had chemo-refractory metastatic non-small-cell lung cancer. The clonotype originates from a human donor with non-small cell lung cancer that progressed on radiotherapy plus ipilimumab. Material: peripheral blood, obtained from a patient treated with radiotherapy plus ipilimumab. The V call is TRBV5-5, the J call TRBJ2-5; TRBD2 agrees at 10 bases. CDR3 bases: TGTGCCAGCAGCTTGGATCTAGCGGGAGTAAGAAAGACCCAGTACTTC. Protein: CASSLDLAGVRKTQYF.